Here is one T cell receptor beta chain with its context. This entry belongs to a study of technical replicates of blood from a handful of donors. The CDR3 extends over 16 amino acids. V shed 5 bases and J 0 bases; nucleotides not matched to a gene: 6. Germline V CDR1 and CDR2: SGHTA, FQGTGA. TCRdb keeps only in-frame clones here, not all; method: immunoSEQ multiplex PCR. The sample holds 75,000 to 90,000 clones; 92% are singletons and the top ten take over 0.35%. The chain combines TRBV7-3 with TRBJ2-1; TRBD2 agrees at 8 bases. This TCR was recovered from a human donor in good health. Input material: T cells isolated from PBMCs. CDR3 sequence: CASSLIAGSSYNEQFF. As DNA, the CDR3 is TGTGCCAGCAGCCTTATAGCGGGGAGCTCCTACAATGAGCAGTTCTTC. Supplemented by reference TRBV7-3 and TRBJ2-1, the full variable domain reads GAGVSQTPSNKVTEKGKYVELRCDPISGHTALYWYRQSLGQGPEFLIYFQGTGAADDSGLPNDRFFAVRPEGSVSTLKIQRTERGDSAVYLCASSLIAGSSYNEQFFGPGTRLTVL.